The rows below give T cell receptor beta chains drawn from one sample of a study of cytomegalovirus exposure and HLA in healthy donors. Here immunoSEQ multiplex PCR was the method, and the copy in TCRdb shows in-frame clones only, minus some. The data hold 130,000 or so clones, with roughly nine tenths observed a single time. Sequences were obtained from PBMCs. The receptors derive from a man younger than 45 in good health and CMV-seronegative. Each CDR3 is given with its conserved first and last residue. D genes are given only for firm matches. Not every row has a clone size; where given, it reads once, few, many or a size class.

TRBV28	-	-	TRBJ2-7	CASSLNRAYEQYF	TGTGCCAGCAGTTTAAACAGGGCCTACGAGCAGTACTTC
TRBV5-1	-	-	TRBJ1-1	CASSTRGPDTEAFF	TGCGCCAGCAGCACCAGGGGTCCGGACACTGAAGCTTTCTTT
TRBV20-1	once	-	TRBJ1-4	CSAMWSEKLFF	TGCAGTGCTATGTGGAGTGAAAAACTGTTTTTT
TRBV23-1	-	-	TRBJ2-7	CASSQSITAYEQYF	TGCGCCAGCAGTCAATCAATCACAGCCTACGAGCAGTACTTC
TRBV7-3	-	-	TRBJ2-5	CASSLMGSAGGQETQYF	TGTGCCAGCAGTCTTATGGGGAGCGCTGGGGGGCAAGAGACCCAGTACTTC
TRBV19	-	TRBD2	TRBJ2-1	CASSMTSGGYNEQFF	TGTGCCAGTAGTATGACTAGCGGGGGTTACAATGAGCAGTTCTTC
TRBV2	once	-	TRBJ2-3	CASSEEAASSTDTQYF	TGTGCCAGCAGTGAAGAGGCGGCATCTAGCACAGATACGCAGTATTTT
TRBV6-5	-	TRBD1	TRBJ2-1	CASSLDRGFYNEQFF	TGTGCCAGCAGTCTCGACAGGGGCTTCTACAATGAGCAGTTCTTC
TRBV5-1	-	-	TRBJ1-4	CASSLKLQGISNEKLFF	TGCGCCAGCAGCTTGAAGCTACAGGGAATTTCCAATGAAAAACTGTTTTTT
TRBV28	once	TRBD1	TRBJ2-2	CASSFTGTGYRELFF	TGTGCCAGCAGTTTTACTGGGACAGGATACCGGGAGCTGTTTTTT
TRBV7-6	-	TRBD2	TRBJ2-1	CASSLLGGNYNEQFF	TGTGCCAGCAGCCTCCTGGGAGGGAACTACAATGAGCAGTTCTTC
TRBV7-6	-	TRBD2	TRBJ2-1	CASSLVARGLAGGNSYNEQFF	TGTGCCAGCAGCTTAGTAGCCCGGGGCCTAGCGGGGGGAAACTCCTACAATGAGCAGTTCTTC
TRBV5-1	-	TRBD2	TRBJ2-7	CASSTSGGAYEQYF	TGCGCCAGCAGCACAAGCGGGGGGGCCTACGAGCAGTACTTC